The clone carrying this TCR beta chain was seen a few times. The data belong to a study of blood T cell repertoires in COVID-19. Study-wide context: The origin of the acute and convalescent COVID-19 samples was the United States, Italy and Spain.

TCRdb's table, derived via immunoSEQ multiplex PCR, lists solely in-frame clones and lacks some. The sample yields about 240,000 clones, around 83% seen once. Germline lookup yields CDR1 MNHNS and CDR2 SASEGT. The CDR3 sequence is 15 residues long. Trimming removed 2 bases at V and 4 bases at J, with 11 bases between. This chain connects TRBV6-1 to TRBJ1-4; no definite D call. This clonotype was obtained from a woman aged 80 or older with acute or convalescent COVID-19. Sequenced input: peripheral blood. CDR3 region: CASSESLRFNEKLFF. Written as DNA, the CDR3 is TGTGCCAGCAGTGAATCCCTCAGGTTTAATGAAAAACTGTTTTTT.